The clone carrying this T cell receptor beta chain was counted between two and nine times. Its antigen remains unknown. A universal primer site was incorporated via template switching, and the cDNA contained unique molecular identifiers. Using its own MiXCR run on the 5' RACE reads, TCRdb lists one record per CDR3 protein. The sample has some 590,000 distinct CDR3 sequences; 9.6% are singletons. This record belongs to a study of identical twins. Whole-study results and caveats: Researchers reported excess low generation probability among twin-shared out-of-frame alpha sequences. Cord blood beta clonotypes present at high abundance carried fewer insertions; no such pattern appeared in memory repertoires.

Trimming removed 2 bases from V and 4 bases from J, with 11 bases in between. Germline values: CDR1 SQVTM, CDR2 ANQGSEA. The CDR3 runs 13 residues. The same specimen was also included in a second study, on yellow fever vaccine responses in identical twins.

The sample comprised PBMCs. This chain joins TRBV29-1 and TRBJ1-1; D uncertain. This receptor was taken from a woman in her late teens or twenties in good health. The DNA of the CDR3 is TGCAGCGTTGAACACGTTTCGGGCACTGAAGCTTTCTTT. Its translation is CSVEHVSGTEAFF.